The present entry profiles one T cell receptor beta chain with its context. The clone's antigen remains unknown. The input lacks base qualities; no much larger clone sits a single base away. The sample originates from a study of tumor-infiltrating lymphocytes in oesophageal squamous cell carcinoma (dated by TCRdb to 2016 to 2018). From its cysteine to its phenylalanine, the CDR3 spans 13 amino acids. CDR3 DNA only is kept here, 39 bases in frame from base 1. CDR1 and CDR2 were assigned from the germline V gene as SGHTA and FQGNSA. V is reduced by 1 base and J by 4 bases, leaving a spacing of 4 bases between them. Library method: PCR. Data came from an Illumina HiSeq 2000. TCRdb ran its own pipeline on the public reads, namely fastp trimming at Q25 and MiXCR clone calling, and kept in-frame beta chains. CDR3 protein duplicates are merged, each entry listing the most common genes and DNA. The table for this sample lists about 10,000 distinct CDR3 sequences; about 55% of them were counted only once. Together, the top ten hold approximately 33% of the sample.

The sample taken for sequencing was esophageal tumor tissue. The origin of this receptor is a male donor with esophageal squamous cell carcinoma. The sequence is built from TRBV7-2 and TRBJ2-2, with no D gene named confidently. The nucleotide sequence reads TGTGCCAGCAGCTTAGGTATCACCGGGGAGCTGTTTTTT. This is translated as CASSLGITGELFF. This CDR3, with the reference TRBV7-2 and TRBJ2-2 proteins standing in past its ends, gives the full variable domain GAGVSQSPSNKVTEKGKDVELRCDPISGHTALYWYRQSLGQGLEFLIYFQGNSAPDKSGLPSDRFSAERTGGSVSTLTIQRTQQEDSAVYLCASSLGITGELFFGEGSRLTVL.